This section outlines one TCR beta chain sequence together with its context. The target antigen is unknown. The source of the sample is a study of beta chain features in type 1 diabetes. The study, taken as a whole, reports: Possibly, sequencing cDNA over-represented cells that had high TCR expression levels. A moderate, significant TCRB CDR3 shortening appeared in type 1 diabetes across four CD4+ subsets.

The entirety of the isolated RNA underwent reverse transcription, so expressed TCRB transcripts were sequenced. This table comes from immunoSEQ multiplex PCR, and its TCRdb copy is limited to in-frame clones, with some not included. Of 400,000 or so clones detected, roughly 9.8% appear once; the ten largest clones hold 0.55% to 0.75%. This CDR3 comprises 15 residues. With 7 bases clipped from V and 6 bases from J, the junction kept 12 bases outside the gene matches. The V gene's germline CDR1 is MDHEN and CDR2 SYDVKM. The sequence came from a man between 25 and 39 years old with type 1 diabetes. This chain links TRBV28 with TRBJ2-3; 8 nucleotides agree with TRBD2. The sample consisted of central memory CD4+ T cells from blood. Here the CDR3 reads CASTGTGGAGDTQYF. The DNA for the CDR3 is TGTGCCAGCACCGGCACGGGGGGGGCCGGGGATACGCAGTATTTT.